This TCR beta chain was observed in a study of T-cell reconstitution after alpha-beta-depleted transplantation in children. Findings and limits, study-wide: Day-60 TCRbeta diversity that was high in some patients was derived from surviving recipient T cells and thymic progenitors.

TCRbeta library preparation incorporated unique molecular identifiers. Using its own MiXCR run on the PCR reads, TCRdb lists one record per CDR3 protein. The sample lists 500,000 to 650,000 distinct CDR3 sequences, 10% to 15% seen once, with 2% to 2.5% in the top ten. This clonotype was recorded a few times. Its cognate antigen is unknown. V lost 6 bases and J lost 6; bases outside the gene matches: 8. CDR1 is SGHVS, CDR2 FNYEAQ, per germline. CDR3 length: 14 residues. The sequence derives from a male patient younger than 18 who had a stem cell transplant for acute myeloid leukemia, so the T cells may come from the graft donor. The V gene is TRBV7-6, the J gene TRBJ2-1; 7 nucleotides agree with TRBD2. The source material was PBMCs, mostly from graft donor cells, sampled 360 days after TCRalphabeta/CD19-depleted stem cell transplant. The CDR3 loop reads CASRAGVAPNEQFF. The CDR3, as DNA: TGTGCCAGCAGGGCGGGGGTAGCGCCCAATGAGCAGTTCTTC.